This T cell receptor beta chain was observed in a study of blood T cell repertoires in COVID-19. Study context: Whether acute or convalescent, the COVID-19 samples came from the United States, Italy and Spain.

Trimming removed 8 bases from V and 4 bases from J; junction bases left unmatched: 6. The germline V gene encodes CDR1 ENHRY and CDR2 SYGVKD. The CDR3 is made up of 14 amino acids. Original methodology: Reference gene primer amplification gave estimated nucleated cell counts. Repertoires were generated with immunoSEQ multiplex PCR, while TCRdb's copy carries only in-frame clones and drops some. V and J calls and clone size follow that table, whereas D and trimming were derived from the DNA. The data show roughly 150,000 clones, 70% to 90% seen once. This chain connects TRBV10-3 to TRBJ2-3; 10 bases line up with TRBD1. This receptor was identified in a man in his fifties or sixties with acute or convalescent COVID-19. The sequencing input was peripheral blood. The CDR3, as DNA: TGTGCCATCGGGCCGGGACAGGGGTCAGATACGCAGTATTTT. Its translation is CAIGPGQGSDTQYF.